The clone carrying this TCR beta chain came up a few times. Its target is unknown. This sample is drawn from a study of metastatic and nonmetastatic thyroid tumors. Study-level results: Across blood and tumor, TCR beta diversity in malignant thyroid tumors was reportedly significantly higher than in benign nodules.

V was shortened by 4 bases and J by 5 bases, with 8 bases between the two germline ends. Looked up from germline, CDR1 is SGHTA and CDR2 is FQGTGA. The CDR3 is made up of 12 amino acids. In the authors' workflow: CDR3 was compared across clinicopathological groups, and the resulting differences were used to build a distant-metastasis classifier for papillary thyroid cancer. TCRdb called clones again from the PCR reads with MiXCR. V and J calls and clone size were set by TCRdb, not the authors. The sample consists of about 16,000 clones, roughly a quarter of them appearing once. Every patient was untreated before thyroid surgery.

V and J are TRBV7-3 and TRBJ1-1; no firm D call. The source of this sequence is a female donor with papillary thyroid cancer or a benign thyroid nodule (not recorded which). Some clones in this sample may be carry-over from other donors' samples. Material: adjacent normal tissue. CDR3 DNA sequence: TGTGCCAGCAGCTCGGTAGGGACTGAAGCTTTCTTT. Translated, it gives CASSSVGTEAFF.